The 21 T cell receptor beta chains below all came from one sample that was sequenced in a study of T-cell reconstitution after alpha-beta-depleted transplantation in children. Unique molecular identifiers tagged the TCRbeta library. TCRdb analysed the PCR reads with MiXCR anew, one entry per CDR3 protein. The table lists a few hundred thousand distinct CDR3 sequences, about a tenth of them singletons. Material: PBMCs, obtained before TCRalphabeta/CD19-depleted stem cell transplant. Receptors were obtained from a child younger than two with acute myeloid leukemia, due to receive a stem cell transplant.

The CDR3 DNA follows: TGTGCCAGCAGCAAAGAAAGGGGCAGCGGGGGTTGGGAGGGGCCCCGTAATGAGCAGTTCTTC. It encodes CASSKERGSGGWEGPRNEQFF. This sequence joins TRBV21-1 and TRBJ2-1; the table's TRBD2 call for D was not verified on the DNA. TRBV21-1 represents a pseudogene. The CDR3 spans 21 residues.

This clonotype was detected ten times or more. The rearrangement links TRBV28 to TRBJ2-2; D remains unclear. The V end lost 7 bases, the J end lost 4 bases, and 10 bases lay between the germline ends. The CDR3 is 13 residues long. Germline values: CDR1 MDHEN, CDR2 SYDVKM. CDR3 DNA: TGTGCCAGCAATACCCCGGGCACCGGGGAGCTGTTTTTT. Residues: CASNTPGTGELFF.

This clonotype was recorded many times. The chain recombines TRBV7-9 with TRBJ1-3, with D possibly being TRBD1 (6 bases). The germline CDR1 and CDR2 sequences are SEHNR and FQNEAQ (reference sequence). The germline V and J ends were trimmed by 5 bases and 4 bases, with 15 bases remaining between them. This CDR3 comprises 15 residues. CDR3 sequence reads: CASSDSWGQGNTIYF. The CDR3 DNA sequence: TGTGCCAGCAGCGATTCGTGGGGGCAGGGAAACACCATATATTTT.

This clonotype was recorded many times. The CDR3 DNA sequence: TGCGCCAGCAGCTTGGGATTAGAGCGGGGAGGAGAGACCCAGTACTTC. Protein product: CASSLGLERGGETQYF. V gene TRBV5-1 combines with J gene TRBJ2-5, with TRBD2 identical over 7 bases. V shed 0 bases and J 4 bases; nucleotides not matched to a gene: 9. Germline CDR1 and CDR2: SGHRS and YFSETQ. The CDR3 runs 16 residues.

A word on this clonotype: A read error may produce the germline difference seen at one junction end. This rearrangement joins TRBV11-2 to TRBJ2-7; unclear D gene. Looked up from germline, CDR1 is SGHAT and CDR2 is FQNNGV. The CDR3 is 12 amino acids. For the CDR3, the DNA is TGTGCCAACAGCTTAACGAGGTACGAGCAGTACTTC. Residues: CANSLTRYEQYF.

This clonotype came up many times. This chain links TRBV29-1 with TRBJ2-1; TRBD1 is a possible D gene (5 bases). Trimming left V 4 bases short and J 2 bases short, with 12 bases between. The CDR3 has 14 residues. Germline CDR1 and CDR2: SQVTM and ANQGSEA. Written as DNA, the CDR3 is TGCAGCGTTGTGGGTACAGGCGCCTACAATGAGCAGTTCTTC. Its protein is CSVVGTGAYNEQFF.

This clonotype was counted ten times or more. The chain uses TRBV12-3 or TRBV12-4 and TRBJ2-1, with a weak D call TRBD2 (5 bases). Deletions cut 6 bases from V and 5 bases from J, with 20 bases between. The CDR3 is made up of 16 amino acids. CDR3 sequence: CASSLLGETANNEQFF. The CDR3 nucleotides are TGTGCCAGCAGCCTCCTCGGGGAGACCGCGAACAATGAGCAGTTCTTC.

This clonotype appeared many times. CDR3 sequence reads: CASSPLDGGSYNEQFF. In DNA form, the CDR3 reads TGTGCCAGTAGCCCCCTAGACGGGGGCTCCTACAATGAGCAGTTCTTC. The chain carries TRBV19 and TRBJ2-1, with TRBD2 as a possible D gene (6 bases). Germline-derived CDR1 and CDR2 are LNHDA and SQIVND (reference sequence). CDR3 length equals 16 residues. The ends were cut back, 6 bases at V and 0 bases at J, with 15 bases in the middle.

This clonotype has a count of ten or more. V usage is TRBV5-1 and J usage is TRBJ2-3; 9 nucleotides match TRBD2. Looked up from germline, CDR1 is SGHRS and CDR2 is YFSETQ. V trimming: 0 bases; J trimming: 2 bases; junction bases outside the gene matches: 4. The CDR3 is 16 residues long. The CDR3 DNA reads TGCGCCAGCAGCTTGGAGCTAGCGGGGCTCACAGATACGCAGTATTTT. Translating gives CASSLELAGLTDTQYF.

This clonotype was counted ten times or more. CDR3: CASSESFNEQFF. CDR3 sequence (DNA): TGCGCCAGCAGTGAGTCTTTCAATGAGCAGTTCTTC. The chain recombines TRBV10-1 with TRBJ2-1; D is uncertain. The length of the CDR3 is 12 residues. Germline CDR1 and CDR2: WNHNN and SYGVQD (reference sequence). Trimming cost V 0 bases and J 6 bases, with 3 bases left between them.

This clonotype was counted many times. J is TRBJ2-5 and V is TRBV12-3 or TRBV12-4; D is unclear. The CDR3 has 11 amino acids. V was cut by 7 bases and J by 5 bases, with 8 bases left in between. The chain's CDR3 is CASTGGETQYF. Here the CDR3 DNA reads TGTGCCAGCACCGGTGGGGAGACCCAGTACTTC.

The chain has TRBV10-3 and TRBJ2-5; 7 bases are shared with TRBD1. Losses at the gene ends were 6 bases for V and 2 bases for J; bases not matched to a gene: 3. Germline-derived CDR1 and CDR2 are ENHRY and SYGVKD. There are 13 residues in the CDR3. Here the CDR3 reads CAIRDRSQETQYF. The CDR3 DNA reads as TGTGCCATCAGGGACAGGTCGCAAGAGACCCAGTACTTC.

This rearrangement joins TRBV20-1 to TRBJ2-4; D is undetermined. The germline CDR1 and CDR2 sequences are DFQATT and SNEGSKA (reference sequence). V lost 2 bases to trimming and J lost 0 bases, with 2 bases between them. CDR3 length equals 12 residues. The CDR3 coding sequence is TGCAGTGCTAGACTAGCCAAAAACATTCAGTACTTC. Its translation is CSARLAKNIQYF.

In this sample, this clonotype turned up many times. The chain carries TRBV5-1 and TRBJ1-2, with a weak D call TRBD1 (6 bases). Trimming shortened V by 1 base and J by 0 bases, and 13 bases separated the two germline ends. The CDR3 extends over 16 amino acids. The germline V gene encodes CDR1 SGHRS and CDR2 YFSETQ. CDR3 in amino acids: CASSLSAGEANYGYTF. Here the CDR3 DNA reads TGCGCCAGCAGCTTGTCGGCAGGGGAGGCTAACTATGGCTACACCTTC.

This clonotype came up many times. The rearrangement joins TRBV12-3 or TRBV12-4 to TRBJ1-6, with 9 bases identical to TRBD1. Trimming took 6 bases from V and 7 from J; bases not matched to a gene: 4. The CDR3 sequence is 14 residues long. The CDR3, as DNA: TGTGCCAGCAGAGGGACAGGGCGCAATTCACCCCTCCACTTT. Amino acid sequence: CASRGTGRNSPLHF.

V gene TRBV6-5 combines with J gene TRBJ2-3, with 7 bases lining up with TRBD2. The CDR3 has 16 residues. Germline V gives CDR1 MNHEY, CDR2 SVGAGI. Trimming cost V 5 bases and J 0 bases; bases outside gene matches: 8. Here the CDR3 DNA reads TGTGCCAGCAGTCTCGGCTGGGGGGGGAGCACAGATACGCAGTATTTT. It specifies CASSLGWGGSTDTQYF.

This clonotype has ten or more counts. The rearrangement links TRBV12-3 or TRBV12-4 to TRBJ1-2, with unresolved D. CDR3 length: 13 residues. V gave up 4 bases and J gave up 3 bases, with 9 bases separating them. CDR3 protein: CASSSRNDYGYTF. The CDR3 DNA sequence: TGTGCCAGCAGTTCCCGGAATGACTATGGCTACACCTTC.

This clonotype was recorded many times. This chain connects TRBV7-9 to TRBJ2-1; 9 nucleotides match TRBD2. Per germline, CDR1 SEHNR and CDR2 FQNEAQ (reference sequence). The junction had 17 bases not matched to a gene; V was cut back by 8 bases and J by 9 bases. The CDR3 totals 16 residues. CDR3 sequence: CASVGGRLADDSEQFF. The CDR3 coding sequence is TGTGCCAGCGTGGGAGGGAGACTAGCGGACGATAGTGAGCAGTTCTTC.

This clonotype was recorded at least ten times. V gene TRBV20-1 combines with J gene TRBJ2-3; perhaps TRBD2 as D (9 bases). CDR1 is DFQATT, CDR2 SNEGSKA, per germline (reference sequence). The CDR3 length is 17 residues. Trimming cost V 8 bases and J 2 bases, with 26 bases left between them. The CDR3 reads CSLPGGVSGRTTDTQYF. CDR3 sequence (DNA): TGCAGTTTACCAGGGGGCGTTAGCGGGAGAACCACAGATACGCAGTATTTT.

The chain couples TRBV28 to TRBJ2-1, with TRBD2 identical over 8 bases. The V and J ends lost 6 bases and 0 bases, in that order; junction bases with no gene match: 10. The CDR3 extends over 17 amino acids. CDR1 and CDR2 (germline): MDHEN, SYDVKM. The CDR3 nucleotides are TGTGCCAGCAGAAGTAAGATAGCGGGAAGCTCCTACAATGAGCAGTTCTTC. Translation: CASRSKIAGSSYNEQFF.

Ten or more counts support this clonotype. The gene calls are TRBV5-1 and TRBJ2-7; the D gene could be TRBD1 or TRBD2 (5 bases each). The CDR3 contains 17 residues. V lost 6 bases and J 0 bases, leaving 22 bases between the germline ends. CDR1 SGHRS and CDR2 YFSETQ come from the germline V gene. The CDR3 spells CASTREPGAFDSYEQYF. The CDR3 DNA sequence: TGCGCCAGCACCCGAGAGCCCGGGGCTTTCGACTCCTACGAGCAGTACTTC.